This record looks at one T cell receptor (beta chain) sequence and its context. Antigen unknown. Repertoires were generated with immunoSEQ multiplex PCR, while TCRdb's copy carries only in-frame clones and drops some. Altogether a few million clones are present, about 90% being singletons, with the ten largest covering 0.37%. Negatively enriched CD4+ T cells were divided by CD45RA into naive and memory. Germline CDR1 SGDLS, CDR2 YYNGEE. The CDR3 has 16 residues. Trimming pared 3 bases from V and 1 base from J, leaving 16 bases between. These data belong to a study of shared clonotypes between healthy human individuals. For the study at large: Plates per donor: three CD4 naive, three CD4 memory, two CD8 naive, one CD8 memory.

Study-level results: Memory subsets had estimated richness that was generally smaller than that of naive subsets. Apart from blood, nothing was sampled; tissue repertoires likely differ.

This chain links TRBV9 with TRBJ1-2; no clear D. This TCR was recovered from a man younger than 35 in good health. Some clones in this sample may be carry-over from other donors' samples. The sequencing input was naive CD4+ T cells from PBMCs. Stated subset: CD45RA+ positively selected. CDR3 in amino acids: CASSAQVDLGNYGYTF. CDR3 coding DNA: TGTGCCAGCAGCGCCCAGGTCGATTTGGGTAACTATGGCTACACCTTC.